This passage covers 27 T cell receptor beta chains from one sample sequenced in a study of regulatory T cells in long-lasting Graves disease. Arm-PCR of CDR3 regions with iRepertoire HTBI primers generated TCR beta libraries. TCRdb independently ran MiXCR on the multiplex PCR reads; one entry per CDR3 protein. The sample consists of 450,000 to 500,000 distinct CDR3 sequences, around 15% of them appearing once. Time point of the sample: newly diagnosed GD, antithyroid drugs for less than 3 months. TCR sequences were obtained from RNA taken from PBMCs. These data were also reused for a study on T cells in Graves' hyperthyroidism and ophthalmopathy.

The sample consisted of peripheral blood mononuclear cells (PBMCs), taken at new diagnosis, from a patient treated with antithyroid drugs. All receptors derive from a man between 40 and 49 years old with Graves disease.

This clonotype was seen ten or more times. This chain joins TRBV5-1 and TRBJ2-3; D is possibly TRBD2 (6 bases). V shed 0 bases and J shed 5 bases, with 10 bases lying between them. The germline CDR1 and CDR2 sequences are SGHRS and YFSETQ. The CDR3 extends over 14 amino acids. CDR3 loop: CASSLGDSRDTQYF. The DNA of the CDR3 is TGCGCCAGCAGCTTGGGGGACTCCCGAGATACGCAGTATTTT.

The gene calls are TRBV4-1 and TRBJ1-1; D gene ambiguous. This CDR3 is built from 14 residues. Per germline, CDR1 MGHRA and CDR2 YSYEKL. Trimming removed 1 base at V and 5 bases at J, with 11 bases between. The CDR3 here is CASSQVGVGTEAFF. The CDR3 DNA reads as TGCGCCAGCAGCCAAGTTGGGGTAGGGACTGAAGCTTTCTTT.

The table lists this clonotype with many counts. The V gene is TRBV15, the J gene TRBJ2-1; a possible D gene is TRBD1 (6 bases). Germline-derived CDR1 and CDR2 are LNHNV and YYDKDF (reference sequence). The V end was cut by 8 bases, the J end by 5 bases, with 16 bases between. The CDR3 extends over 14 amino acids. For the CDR3, the DNA is TGTGCCACCTCAAGAGGGGGTAGCGACAATGAGCAGTTCTTC. It yields the protein CATSRGGSDNEQFF.

This clonotype was observed a handful of times. This chain joins TRBV28 and TRBJ2-5; either TRBD1 or TRBD2 may fit D (5 bases each). Trimming left V 2 bases short and J 9 bases short, with 16 bases between. Germline V lookup: CDR1 MDHEN, CDR2 SYDVKM. CDR3 length equals 14 residues. As DNA, the CDR3 is TGTGCCAGCAGTTTACCGGGACGCCCCGCGGCCCAGTACTTC. It encodes CASSLPGRPAAQYF.

Details on this clonotype: Just one base apart from a much larger clone, this may be a read error. V usage is TRBV5-1 and J usage is TRBJ1-3; D possibly corresponds to TRBD1 (5 bases). The germline V gene has CDR1 SGHRS and CDR2 YFSETQ. The CDR3 length is 16 residues. The CDR3 nucleotides are TGCGCCAGCAGCTTGAAGCGGCAGGGTTATGGAAACACCGTATATTTT. This gives the protein CASSLKRQGYGNTVYF.

This clonotype was found many times. The rearrangement joins TRBV6-1 to TRBJ2-1; the match to TRBD2 covers 8 bases. The CDR3 runs to 14 residues. CDR1 is MNHNS, CDR2 SASEGT, per germline. The trim removed 3 bases at V and 5 bases at J, leaving 3 bases unmatched. The CDR3 nucleotides read TGTGCCAGCAGTGACGGGGGGGGGCACAATGAGCAGTTCTTC. It encodes CASSDGGGHNEQFF.

This clonotype has more than one count but fewer than ten. V gene TRBV7-2 combines with J gene TRBJ2-3, with D tentatively TRBD2 (6 bases). V was shortened by 1 base and J by 4 bases, with 12 bases between the two germline ends. This CDR3 comprises 15 residues. CDR1 is SGHTA and CDR2 is FQGNSA in the germline V gene. The CDR3 sequence is CASSLVAGPADTQYF. In DNA form, the CDR3 reads TGTGCCAGCAGCTTAGTTGCGGGGCCGGCAGATACGCAGTATTTT.

The chain uses TRBV28 and TRBJ2-3; D is undetermined. V lost 6 bases, J lost 4 bases, and 8 bases lay in between. Looked up from germline, CDR1 is MDHEN and CDR2 is SYDVKM. The CDR3 is 12 residues long. This CDR3 reads CASSWAADTQYF. In nucleotides, the CDR3 is TGTGCCAGCAGCTGGGCTGCAGATACGCAGTATTTT. Full variable domain (missing parts from reference TRBV28 and TRBJ2-3): DVKVTQSSRYLVKRTGEKVFLECVQDMDHENMFWYRQDPGLGLRLIYFSYDVKMKEKGDIPEGYSVSREKKERFSLILESASTNQTSMYLCASSWAADTQYFGPGTRLTVL.

There are many counts of this clonotype. The chain has TRBV2 and TRBJ2-5; 7 nucleotides line up with TRBD2. V dropped 4 bases and J dropped 9; count of bases not matched to a gene: 20. Germline V gene sequence: CDR1 SNHLY, CDR2 FYNNEI. This CDR3 is 17 amino acids long. Written as DNA, the CDR3 is TGTGCCAGCAGTGGTTATCAGCGGGGAGGCCTCCTAGGGGCCCAGTACTTC. This gives the protein CASSGYQRGGLLGAQYF.

The gene calls are TRBV20-1 and TRBJ2-1; 12 nucleotides align to TRBD2. This CDR3 contains 13 residues. V gave up 3 bases and J gave up 12 bases; unmatched junction bases: 6. The germline CDR1 and CDR2 sequences are DFQATT and SNEGSKA (reference sequence). The CDR3 sequence is CSARGLAGGTQFF. The CDR3 nucleotides read TGCAGTGCTAGGGGCCTAGCGGGAGGGACGCAGTTCTTC.

The CDR3 DNA is TGCAGTGCTAGAGATCTAGGGCGGAACTCCTACGAGCAGTACTTC. It translates to CSARDLGRNSYEQYF. The V call is TRBV20-1, the J call TRBJ2-7; no clear D. The CDR3 consists of 15 residues. Per the germline V gene, CDR1 is DFQATT and CDR2 is SNEGSKA (reference sequence). The V end lost 0 bases, the J end lost 0 bases, and 12 bases lay between the germline ends.

The chain uses TRBV11-2 and TRBJ2-1, with TRBD1 matching over 7 bases. This CDR3 spans 14 amino acids. The germline V gene has CDR1 SGHAT and CDR2 FQNNGV. Trimming took 5 bases from V and 5 from J; bases not matched to a gene: 6. The CDR3 sequence is CASSNRQGNNEQFF. CDR3 DNA sequence: TGTGCCAGCAGCAACCGACAGGGTAACAATGAGCAGTTCTTC. Looking up the rest from reference TRBV11-2 and TRBJ2-1 gives the full variable domain: EAGVAQSPRYKIIEKRQSVAFWCNPISGHATLYWYQQILGQGPKLLIQFQNNGVVDDSQLPKDRFSAERLKGVDSTLKIQPAKLEDSAVYLCASSNRQGNNEQFFGPGTRLTVL.

Many counts were recorded for this clonotype. The chain recombines TRBV5-1 with TRBJ2-7; D is unresolved. V lost 7 bases, J lost 2 bases, and 13 bases lay in between. Germline lookup yields CDR1 SGHRS and CDR2 YFSETQ. The CDR3 sequence is 13 residues long. CDR3 DNA: TGCGCCAGCGGAAACACTGGGCCCTACGAGCAGTACTTC. Translation gives CASGNTGPYEQYF.

This clonotype was detected a few times. The chain combines TRBV20-1 with TRBJ1-1, with D maybe TRBD1 (5 bases). CDR1 and CDR2 from the germline V gene are DFQATT and SNEGSKA (reference sequence). The V end lost 2 bases, the J end lost 4 bases, and 20 bases lay between the germline ends. The CDR3 extends over 16 amino acids. CDR3 amino acids: CSARILGGGFATEAFF. In nucleotides, the CDR3 is TGCAGTGCTAGAATTTTGGGGGGGGGGTTTGCCACTGAAGCTTTCTTT.

Many counts were recorded for this clonotype. The chain links TRBV28 to TRBJ2-7; D is unresolved. The CDR3 spans 14 residues. Germline CDR1 is MDHEN and CDR2 is SYDVKM. V dropped 6 bases and J dropped 0 bases, with 12 bases sitting between them. The CDR3 DNA follows: TGTGCCAGCAGAGCCCACTCGAGCTCCTACGAGCAGTACTTC. This sequence encodes CASRAHSSSYEQYF. Supplemented by reference TRBV28 and TRBJ2-7, the full variable domain reads DVKVTQSSRYLVKRTGEKVFLECVQDMDHENMFWYRQDPGLGLRLIYFSYDVKMKEKGDIPEGYSVSREKKERFSLILESASTNQTSMYLCASRAHSSSYEQYFGPGTRLTVT.

The chain links TRBV20-1 to TRBJ2-2; 9 bases are shared with TRBD1. Per the germline V gene, CDR1 is DFQATT and CDR2 is SNEGSKA (reference sequence). After removal of 5 bases from V and 4 bases from J, the junction contained 17 bases not matched to a gene. This CDR3 is built from 18 residues. The CDR3 coding sequence is TGCAGTGCTCGACCGGACAGGGGACGACGCTCGGGCACCGGGGAGCTGTTTTTT. Translating gives CSARPDRGRRSGTGELFF.

This clonotype appeared a few times. V and J are TRBV7-9 and TRBJ1-4; D is unclear. Germline CDR1 reads SEHNR; CDR2 reads FQNEAQ (reference sequence). Trimming cost V 5 bases and J 3 bases, with 10 bases left between them. The CDR3 runs 14 residues. The CDR3 coding sequence is TGTGCCAGCAGCCGTTTTGGTGCTAATGAAAAACTGTTTTTT. Translating it yields CASSRFGANEKLFF.

The CDR3 protein is CASQGPGLAGLPSYNEQFF. DNA of the CDR3: TGTGCCAGCCAGGGCCCGGGACTAGCGGGTCTCCCCTCCTACAATGAGCAGTTCTTC. The chain has TRBV2 and TRBJ2-1; TRBD2 aligns across 12 bases. V lost 8 bases and J lost 0; bases outside the gene matches: 14. The CDR3 covers 19 residues. The V gene's germline CDR1 is SNHLY and CDR2 FYNNEI.

This clonotype was recorded at least ten times. The V gene is TRBV11-2, the J gene TRBJ2-1; TRBD1 is a possible D gene (5 bases). The CDR3 contains 15 residues. CDR1 and CDR2 from the germline V gene are SGHAT and FQNNGV. V was shortened by 5 bases and J by 12 bases, with 23 bases between the two germline ends. CDR3: CASSLRVGSTTGQFF. As DNA, the CDR3 is TGTGCCAGCAGCCTAAGGGTCGGGTCTACAACAGGGCAGTTCTTC.

In this sample, this clonotype turned up many times. The chain couples TRBV3-1 to TRBJ1-2; perhaps TRBD1 as D (6 bases). V lost 4 bases to trimming and J lost 3 bases, with 12 bases between them. Germline CDR1 reads LGHDT; CDR2 reads YNNKEL (reference sequence). The length of the CDR3 is 14 residues. The CDR3 is CASSPMGGDYGYTF. The CDR3 DNA is TGTGCCAGCAGCCCGATGGGGGGCGACTATGGCTACACCTTC.

As for this clonotype: This may arise from a read error, as a much more abundant clone is one base away. V and J are TRBV30 and TRBJ2-1; 15 bases are shared with TRBD2. Germline-derived CDR1 and CDR2 are GTSNPN and SVGIG (reference sequence). The junction had 14 bases not matched to a gene; V was cut back by 1 base and J by 10 bases. This CDR3 comprises 18 residues. CDR3 protein: CAWSGTSGRAIGSYEQFF. CDR3 nucleotides: TGTGCCTGGAGTGGGACTAGCGGGAGGGCCATCGGTTCCTACGAGCAGTTCTTC.

Ten or more counts support this clonotype. The rearrangement joins TRBV6-9 to TRBJ1-2; D is ambiguous. V gave up 4 bases and J gave up 8 bases, with 17 bases separating them. The germline V gene has CDR1 MNHGY and CDR2 SVAAGI. This CDR3 has 14 residues. The CDR3 reads CASSLQQGSEGYTF. In DNA form, the CDR3 reads TGTGCCAGCAGTTTACAACAAGGATCGGAAGGCTACACCTTC.

This clonotype was counted at least ten times. The chain carries TRBV20-1 and TRBJ2-7; D is perhaps TRBD2 (5 bases). The V and J ends lost 1 base and 4 bases respectively, with 14 bases between them. Germline lookup yields CDR1 DFQATT and CDR2 SNEGSKA (reference sequence). The CDR3 has 14 residues. The CDR3 nucleotides read TGCAGTGCTAGAGTACGGCGGGTGGGATACGAGCAGTACTTC. Protein product: CSARVRRVGYEQYF.

On this clonotype: A read error may account for a junction end that differs from germline. The J gene is TRBJ2-1, the V gene TRBV11-2; D is perhaps TRBD2 (5 bases). This CDR3 is 13 amino acids long. Germline V gene sequence: CDR1 SGHAT, CDR2 FQNNGV. The CDR3 protein is CASSPSSSHEQLF. The CDR3 DNA follows: TGTGCCAGCAGCCCTTCCTCTAGCCATGAGCAGCTCTTC.

V is TRBV6-2 or TRBV6-3 and J is TRBJ2-1, with 7 bases lining up with TRBD2. The CDR3 covers 15 residues. J was trimmed by 1 base and V by 9 bases; bases with no gene match: 9. The V gene's germline CDR1 is MNHEY and CDR2 SVGEGT. CDR3 sequence (DNA): TGTGCCAGTCGCTACGGGGAGGGGTCCTACAATGAGCAGTTCTTC. This encodes CASRYGEGSYNEQFF.

This clonotype was seen at least ten times. The rearrangement links TRBV11-2 to TRBJ2-5, with TRBD1 as a possible D gene (6 bases). V lost 4 bases and J 5 bases, leaving 11 bases between the germline ends. This CDR3 region has 13 residues. Per the germline V gene, CDR1 is SGHAT and CDR2 is FQNNGV. The CDR3 sequence is CASSSGQLETQYF. The CDR3 nucleotides read TGTGCCAGCAGCTCCGGACAGTTGGAGACCCAGTACTTC.

The V and J genes are TRBV6-9 and TRBJ1-1; a weak D match, TRBD1 (5 bases). CDR3 size: 14 residues. Trimming pared 3 bases from V and 10 bases from J, leaving 18 bases between. CDR1 is MNHGY and CDR2 is SVAAGI in the germline V gene. The CDR3 DNA reads TGTGCCAGCAGTTACTCACCCGGGACGGAAGTAGCTTTCTTT. This encodes CASSYSPGTEVAFF.